This T cell receptor (beta chain) was sequenced in a study of blood T cell repertoires in COVID-19. In terms of age and location, participants ranged from about 18 to 90 years and lived in about two dozen US areas. Donors in Cohort 3 counted as recovered after two negative PCRs, clearance, or symptom resolution. Some clones are missing from TCRdb's copy, which holds only in-frame ones; the method was immunoSEQ multiplex PCR. This table has 300,000 or so clones, over 75% appearing once. The specimen was PBMCs or T cells enriched from blood (not recorded which). The receptor's source is a young woman who had recovered from COVID-19.

CDR3 DNA: TGCGCCAGCAGCTTGGTCGGTCCAGGACAGGGGTCGGATGAGCAGTTCTTC. Translation gives CASSLVGPGQGSDEQFF. The rearrangement uses TRBV5-1 and TRBJ2-1; 9 nucleotides align to TRBD1. This CDR3 is built from 17 residues. The ends lost 0 bases at V and 8 bases at J; junction bases unmatched: 12. Germline CDR1 and CDR2: SGHRS and YFSETQ.